Following are 31 T cell receptor beta chains from one sample sequenced in a study of shared T cell receptors in the human thymus (dated by TCRdb to the early 2020s). Library preparation was by the immunoSEQ multiplex PCR assay. TCRdb took over this immuneACCESS table, retaining in-frame rearrangements with V and J assigned. Such tables are incomplete; in checked studies, under half of the missing clones stem from an unresolved V gene, and the remainder is unexplained. Across this sample there are approximately 660,000 clones, with 70% to 90% seen only once. The ten largest clones take up 0.01% of the sample. In addition, the sample was reused for a study of human thymus T cells.

The sample taken for sequencing was thymocytes. These receptors were obtained from a boy in the first two years of life with a congenital heart defect. Donor details come from another sample of the same person, matched by shared clones.

Turning to this clone: Other DNA sequences within the sample encode an identical CDR3. The chain is built from TRBV9 and TRBJ2-7; D unclear. This CDR3 contains 13 residues. Germline loops: CDR1 SGDLS, CDR2 YYNGEE. The ends were cut back, 2 bases at V and 4 bases at J, with 10 bases in the middle. This CDR3 reads CASSVFPGYEQYF. The CDR3 nucleotides are TGTGCCAGCAGCGTGTTTCCCGGGTACGAGCAGTACTTC.

CDR3 residues: CATRGANTEAFF. The CDR3 region has the DNA TGTGCCACCAGGGGGGCGAACACTGAAGCTTTCTTT. The rearrangement joins TRBV15 to TRBJ1-1; D might be TRBD1 (6 bases). Looked up from germline, CDR1 is LNHNV and CDR2 is YYDKDF (reference sequence). Trimming cost V 6 bases and J 1 base, with 6 bases left between them. This CDR3 has 12 residues.

The V call is TRBV10-2, the J call TRBJ2-7; TRBD2 matches 9 bases. Germline trimming cut 2 bases from V and 4 bases from J; bases unmatched to any gene: 24. This CDR3 contains 21 residues. From germline, CDR1 is WSHSY and CDR2 SAAADI. CDR3 amino acids: CASSEDRARVGGRAPQYEQYF. The CDR3 bases are TGCGCCAGCAGTGAGGACAGGGCACGGGTTGGCGGGAGGGCCCCCCAGTACGAGCAGTACTTC.

In DNA form, the CDR3 reads TGTGCCAGCAGCAGGAATAGCGGGAGGGCCTTCTACGAGCAGTACTTC. Encoded protein: CASSRNSGRAFYEQYF. V gene TRBV5-4 combines with J gene TRBJ2-7, with 11 positions matching TRBD2. Unmatched junction bases numbered 9, after V lost 4 bases and J lost 3 bases. This CDR3 has 16 residues. Germline loops: CDR1 SGHNT, CDR2 YYREEE (reference sequence).

The chain couples TRBV5-1 to TRBJ2-7; 8 bases line up with TRBD1. Looked up from germline, CDR1 is SGHRS and CDR2 is YFSETQ. V shed 4 bases and J 6 bases; nucleotides not matched to a gene: 6. There are 13 residues in the CDR3. The CDR3 reads CASSPTGAGEQYF. The CDR3 DNA is TGCGCCAGCAGCCCGACAGGGGCGGGCGAGCAGTACTTC. The full variable domain, with the rest looked up from reference TRBV5-1 and TRBJ2-7, is KAGVTQTPRYLIKTRGQQVTLSCSPISGHRSVSWYQQTPGQGLQFLFEYFSETQRNKGNFPGRFSGRQFSNSRSEMNVSTLELGDSALYLCASSPTGAGEQYFGPGTRLTVT.

V usage is TRBV5-6 and J usage is TRBJ1-4, with D unresolved. Trimming removed 2 bases at V and 5 bases at J, with 7 bases between. CDR3 length: 13 residues. Looked up from germline, CDR1 is SGHDT and CDR2 is YYEEEE. CDR3 amino acids: CASSFRWNEKLFF. CDR3 in DNA: TGTGCCAGCAGCTTTCGGTGGAATGAAAAACTGTTTTTT.

The chain links TRBV6-5 to TRBJ2-1, with 11 positions matching TRBD2. After removal of 6 bases from V and 10 bases from J, the junction contained 11 bases not matched to a gene. The CDR3 is 15 residues long. Per the germline V gene, CDR1 is MNHEY and CDR2 is SVGAGI. The CDR3 DNA sequence: TGTGCCAGCAGGGCGGGACTAGCGGCCCCGCCGGAGCAGTTCTTC. This codes for CASRAGLAAPPEQFF.

The rearrangement links TRBV11-2 to TRBJ2-1; the match to TRBD1 covers 7 bases. The CDR3 totals 17 residues. V gave up 4 bases and J gave up 0 bases; unmatched junction bases: 9. Germline assignment: CDR1 SGHAT and CDR2 FQNNGV. This CDR3 reads CASSSGQALSSYNEQFF. CDR3 bases: TGTGCCAGCAGCTCAGGACAGGCCTTGAGCTCCTACAATGAGCAGTTCTTC.

This chain connects TRBV15 to TRBJ1-2; TRBD1 matches 9 bases. Unmatched junction bases numbered 6, after V lost 5 bases and J lost 2 bases. CDR1 and CDR2 (germline): LNHNV, YYDKDF (reference sequence). This CDR3 has 15 residues. The CDR3 DNA reads TGTGCCACCAGCTTACGGGACAGGGCCAACTATGGCTACACCTTC. Translated: CATSLRDRANYGYTF.

Here the CDR3 DNA reads TGTGCCAGCACGCCTAGCGGGAGGGGATACAATGAGCAGTTCTTC. Residues: CASTPSGRGYNEQFF. The gene calls are TRBV7-9 and TRBJ2-1, with 12 bases that match TRBD2. V was pared by 7 bases and J by 4 bases, with 5 bases of the junction left unmatched. The CDR3 consists of 15 residues. The germline gives CDR1 SEHNR, CDR2 FQNEAQ (reference sequence).

The chain is built from TRBV25-1 and TRBJ2-7, with TRBD1 matching over 8 bases. Germline CDR1 MGHDK, CDR2 SYGVNS. The CDR3 contains 14 residues. The V segment lost 3 bases and the J segment 8 bases; nucleotides outside the gene matches: 9. CDR3 sequence reads: CASSEDRVFFQQYF. The CDR3, as DNA: TGTGCCAGCAGTGAGGACAGGGTATTCTTCCAGCAGTACTTC.

This chain joins TRBV18 and TRBJ2-3; D is ambiguous. The germline CDR1 and CDR2 sequences are KGHSH and LQKENI. The CDR3 is 12 amino acids. Trimming removed 4 bases at V and 3 bases at J, with 5 bases between. The CDR3 loop is CASSLCTDTQYF. The CDR3 DNA reads as TGTGCCAGCTCACTATGTACAGATACGCAGTATTTT.

The chain is built from TRBV5-4 and TRBJ1-2; D is possibly TRBD1 (5 bases). The CDR3 spans 16 residues. With 1 base removed from V and 2 bases from J, the gap between germline ends came to 15 bases. Germline-derived CDR1 and CDR2 are SGHNT and YYREEE (reference sequence). CDR3 residues: CASSLCRADRNYGYTF. The CDR3 nucleotides are TGTGCCAGCAGCTTGTGCAGGGCGGATCGAAACTATGGCTACACCTTC. Using reference TRBV5-4 and TRBJ1-2 for the parts outside the CDR3, the full variable domain is ETGVTQSPTHLIKTRGQQVTLRCSSQSGHNTVSWYQQALGQGPQFIFQYYREEENGRGNFPPRFSGLQFPNYSSELNVNALELDDSALYLCASSLCRADRNYGYTFGSGTRLTVV.

CDR3 DNA: TGTGCCAGCAGCCCCCGGAGACAGGGGGGAGCCAAAAACATTCAGTACTTC. Its protein product is CASSPRRQGGAKNIQYF. J is TRBJ2-4 and V is TRBV11-3; the match to TRBD1 covers 9 bases. The CDR3 has 17 residues. Looked up from germline, CDR1 is SGHNT and CDR2 is YENEEA. With 5 bases clipped from V and 0 bases from J, the junction kept 8 bases outside the gene matches.

The chain recombines TRBV30 with TRBJ1-2; 10 bases line up with TRBD1. J gave up 7 bases and V 2 bases, and 10 bases lay outside the gene matches. CDR1 GTSNPN and CDR2 SVGIG come from the germline V gene (reference sequence). This CDR3 spans 15 amino acids. CDR3 region: CAWSTSGQGLSGYTF. The CDR3 nucleotides are TGTGCCTGGAGTACATCGGGACAGGGGTTATCTGGCTACACCTTC. Full variable domain (rest looked up from reference TRBV30 and TRBJ1-2): SQTIHQWPATLVQPVGSPLSLECTVEGTSNPNLYWYRQAAGRGLQLLFYSVGIGQISSEVPQNLSASRPQDRQFILSSKKLLLSDSGFYLCAWSTSGQGLSGYTFGSGTRLTVV.

The CDR3 DNA reads TGTGCCTGGAGTGTACTAGTACCACCTGCGTCCTACAATGAGCAGTTCTTC. It translates to CAWSVLVPPASYNEQFF. V gene TRBV30 combines with J gene TRBJ2-1; possible D gene TRBD2, 5 bases. The CDR3 has 17 amino acids. Germline V gene data show CDR1 as GTSNPN and CDR2 as SVGIG (reference sequence). The germline V and J ends were trimmed by 0 bases and 1 base, with 16 bases remaining between them.

This chain joins TRBV21-1 and TRBJ1-4; the D segment call TRBD1 is taken from the table without a DNA check. TRBV21-1 is classified as a pseudogene. The CDR3 runs 17 residues. The CDR3 DNA reads as TGTGCCAGCAGCCCACACGACAGTCGTCTGGCTAATGAAAAACTGTTTTTT. It translates to CASSPHDSRLANEKLFF.

The rearrangement joins TRBV27 to TRBJ1-1, with D perhaps TRBD1 (6 bases). Trimming took off 8 bases at V and 3 bases at J, with 13 bases between the two ends. The germline gives CDR1 MNHEY, CDR2 SMNVEV (reference sequence). The CDR3 has 13 amino acids. CDR3 region: CASQGKGYTEAFF. The CDR3 DNA reads as TGTGCCAGCCAGGGGAAAGGGTACACTGAAGCTTTCTTT.

The chain carries TRBV29-1 and TRBJ2-2; TRBD2 aligns across 9 bases. The V segment lost 1 base and the J segment 4 bases; nucleotides outside the gene matches: 4. Germline V lookup: CDR1 SQVTM, CDR2 ANQGSEA. This CDR3 region has 15 residues. The CDR3 is CSVEVGGRGTGELFF. In DNA, the CDR3 is TGCAGCGTTGAAGTCGGCGGGAGGGGCACCGGGGAGCTGTTTTTT.

This clone has only a few counts. The chain joins TRBV11-2 to TRBJ2-7, with 10 bases lining up with TRBD1. The J segment lost 5 bases and the V segment lost 1 base, leaving 8 bases of the junction unmatched. The CDR3 is 16 residues long. CDR1 is SGHAT and CDR2 is FQNNGV in the germline V gene. Here the CDR3 reads CASSLALDRGLHEQYF. The CDR3 DNA reads TGTGCCAGCAGCTTAGCACTAGACAGGGGGCTCCACGAGCAGTACTTC.

This clone occurred a few times. V usage is TRBV4-3 and J usage is TRBJ2-3; perhaps TRBD2 as D (5 bases). CDR1 LGHNA and CDR2 YSLEER come from the germline V gene. Trimming left V 1 base short and J 4 bases short, with 15 bases between. This CDR3 comprises 16 residues. CDR3 sequence (DNA): TGCGCCAGCAGCCAAGTTCGAGGGAGTAGCCCAGATACGCAGTATTTT. Translation gives CASSQVRGSSPDTQYF.

The V call is TRBV21-1, the J call TRBJ2-5; the table's TRBD2 call for D was not verified on the DNA. TRBV21-1 is assigned pseudogene status. The CDR3 length is 19 residues. This chain's CDR3 is CASSEKKLAGNHAQETQYF. The CDR3 bases are TGTGCCAGCAGCGAAAAGAAGCTAGCGGGAAACCATGCCCAAGAGACCCAGTACTTC.

Concerning this clone itself: Germline is not matched at one junction end, which may reflect a read error. This chain connects TRBV28 to TRBJ1-2; TRBD1 agrees at 12 bases. The CDR3 has 18 amino acids. Per the germline V gene, CDR1 is MDHEN and CDR2 is SYDVKM. The CDR3 sequence is CASRRSYPGTGGLGSYPF. In nucleotides, the CDR3 is TGTGCCAGCAGGCGGAGCTACCCCGGGACAGGGGGCCTAGGAAGCTACCCCTTC.

The chain carries TRBV28 and TRBJ2-7; 11 bases fit TRBD1. V lost 3 bases to trimming and J lost 4 bases; unmatched junction nucleotides: 2. This CDR3 contains 14 residues. Per germline, CDR1 MDHEN and CDR2 SYDVKM. In DNA, the CDR3 is TGTGCCAGCAGTTTGGACAGGGGGCTGTACGAGCAGTACTTC. This sequence encodes CASSLDRGLYEQYF.

The V and J genes are TRBV5-8 and TRBJ1-5, with TRBD1 as a possible D gene (6 bases). Trimming took 2 bases from V and 0 from J, leaving 12 bases between them. CDR3 length: 16 residues. From germline, CDR1 is SGHTS and CDR2 YDEGEE. CDR3 nucleotide sequence: TGTGCCAGCAGCTTCCGGGACACTTATAGCAATCAGCCCCAGCATTTT. Translating gives CASSFRDTYSNQPQHF.

V usage is TRBV4-1 and J usage is TRBJ2-7; 11 bases agree with TRBD2. Germline CDR1 reads MGHRA; CDR2 reads YSYEKL. The CDR3 has 15 residues. Trimming at V came to 3 bases and at J to 2 bases, leaving 3 bases not matched to a gene. The CDR3 region is CASSQGLAVTYEQYF. As DNA, the CDR3 is TGCGCCAGCAGCCAGGGACTAGCGGTGACCTACGAGCAGTACTTC.

V usage is TRBV15 and J usage is TRBJ1-4, with D possibly matching TRBD1 (5 bases). CDR1 and CDR2 from the germline V gene are LNHNV and YYDKDF (reference sequence). The CDR3 is made up of 18 amino acids. The V gene lost 0 bases and the J gene lost 10 bases, with 24 bases spanning the gap. The CDR3 protein is CATSREGQGELRGRKLFF. Written as DNA, the CDR3 is TGTGCCACCAGCAGAGAAGGGCAGGGAGAGCTCCGGGGGAGAAAACTGTTTTTT. The variable domain in full, completed from reference TRBV15 and TRBJ1-4, reads DAMVIQNPRYQVTQFGKPVTLSCSQTLNHNVMYWYQQKSSQAPKLLFHYYDKDFNNEADTPDNFQSRRPNTSFCFLDIRSPGLGDTAMYLCATSREGQGELRGRKLFFGSGTQLSVL.

The chain has TRBV5-1 and TRBJ2-1, with a weak D call TRBD2 (5 bases). Trimming cost V 0 bases and J 0 bases, with 13 bases left between them. Germline V gene sequence: CDR1 SGHRS, CDR2 YFSETQ. This CDR3 is built from 17 residues. The CDR3 loop is CASSLAGLVISYNEQFF. In DNA, the CDR3 is TGCGCCAGCAGCTTGGCCGGACTTGTCATCTCCTACAATGAGCAGTTCTTC.

The chain is built from TRBV5-1 and TRBJ1-5; 9 bases match TRBD1. The CDR3 has 18 amino acids. Germline assignment: CDR1 SGHRS and CDR2 YFSETQ. The trim removed 0 bases at V and 6 bases at J, leaving 13 bases unmatched. CDR3 sequence (DNA): TGCGCCAGCAGCTTGGCCACCTTGGGGACAGGGCTCGGTCAGCCCCAGCATTTT. It yields the protein CASSLATLGTGLGQPQHF.

The chain carries TRBV2 and TRBJ2-7, with TRBD1 as a possible D gene (6 bases). This CDR3 comprises 15 residues. Trimming removed 2 bases from V and 2 bases from J, with 13 bases in between. Germline V lookup: CDR1 SNHLY, CDR2 FYNNEI. The CDR3 nucleotides read TGTGCCAGCAGTGAAATAACAGGGCCGCCCTACGAGCAGTACTTC. Its protein is CASSEITGPPYEQYF.

V and J are TRBV7-9 and TRBJ1-2, with 8 bases that match TRBD1. CDR3 length equals 17 residues. V lost 5 bases, J lost 4 bases, and 15 bases stayed unmatched. Germline V gene lookup returns CDR1 SEHNR and CDR2 FQNEAQ (reference sequence). The chain's CDR3 is CASSDRDRPLAVYGYTF. CDR3 in DNA: TGTGCCAGCAGCGACCGGGACAGGCCCTTGGCGGTCTATGGCTACACCTTC.